Following are 8 T cell receptor beta chains from one sample sequenced in a study of T cell responses to AZD1222 COVID-19 vaccine. Clones were sequenced by immunoSEQ multiplex PCR, and TCRdb holds only the in-frame ones, with some missing. There are 100,000 to 150,000 clones in the sample; around 90% occur only once, and 4.4% lies in the top ten. The sequencing here drew on peripheral blood, taken on day 0 of AZD1222 vaccination. These receptors all come from an adult in good health.

V and J are TRBV25-1 and TRBJ2-6; 8 bases align to TRBD1. Per the germline V gene, CDR1 is MGHDK and CDR2 is SYGVNS. This CDR3 is built from 14 residues. V was pared by 6 bases and J by 4 bases, with 2 bases of the junction left unmatched. For the CDR3, the DNA is TGTGCCAGCAGCCAGGGGGCCGGGGCCAACGTCCTGACTTTC. Protein product: CASSQGAGANVLTF.

The chain carries TRBV5-4 and TRBJ1-1, with unresolved D. The V end was cut by 4 bases, the J end by 1 base, with 8 bases between. Germline V lookup: CDR1 SGHNT, CDR2 YYREEE (reference sequence). There are 13 residues in the CDR3. CDR3 nucleotide sequence: TGTGCCAGCAGCACGGACGGGAACACTGAAGCTTTCTTT. Translating it yields CASSTDGNTEAFF.

This clone is a singleton in its sample. The CDR3 spells CASSLGGAADYGYTF. The DNA of the CDR3 is TGTGCCAGCAGCTTAGGTGGGGCAGCGGACTATGGCTACACCTTC. The chain is built from TRBV7-8 and TRBJ1-2; D is perhaps TRBD1 (5 bases). CDR3 length equals 15 residues. Germline values: CDR1 SGHVS, CDR2 FQNEAQ. V was cut by 1 base and J by 3 bases, with 12 bases left in between. The full variable domain, with the rest looked up from reference TRBV7-8 and TRBJ1-2, is GAGVSQSPRYKVAKRGQDVALRCDPISGHVSLFWYQQALGQGPEFLTYFQNEAQLDKSGLPSDRFFAERPEGSVSTLKIQRTQQEDSAVYLCASSLGGAADYGYTFGSGTRLTVV.

The genes are TRBV27 and TRBJ2-7; TRBD1 aligns across 9 bases. The germline V gene has CDR1 MNHEY and CDR2 SMNVEV (reference sequence). V lost 4 bases, J lost 2 bases, and 6 bases stayed unmatched. This CDR3 is 15 amino acids long. The CDR3 is CASSSTGTGTYEQYF. The CDR3 DNA sequence: TGTGCCAGCAGTTCAACCGGGACAGGGACCTACGAGCAGTACTTC.

J is TRBJ1-3 and V is TRBV11-3; D is uncertain. CDR1 is SGHNT and CDR2 is YENEEA in the germline V gene. V lost 2 bases and J 3 bases, leaving 2 bases between the germline ends. The CDR3 contains 12 residues. The CDR3 nucleotides read TGTGCCAGCAGCTTAAGTGGAAACACCATATATTTT. Its translation: CASSLSGNTIYF.

Comment on this clone: An end of the junction does not agree with germline; a read error may underlie this. The chain links TRBV24-1 to TRBJ1-1; 8 bases agree with TRBD1. The CDR3 loop spans 12 amino acids. Germline CDR1 and CDR2: KGHDR and SFDVKD. CDR3: CATSEGTGSYHF. CDR3 nucleotide sequence: TGTGCCACCAGTGAGGGGACAGGTAGCTATCACTTT.

The rearrangement joins TRBV4-1 to TRBJ2-1; D is uncertain. The germline gives CDR1 MGHRA, CDR2 YSYEKL. CDR3 length: 18 amino acids. V was clipped by 0 bases and J by 3 bases, with 18 bases between them. The DNA of the CDR3 is TGCGCCAGCAGCCAAGATCCCGGCGACACCGATTTCTACAATGAGCAGTTCTTC. Amino acid sequence: CASSQDPGDTDFYNEQFF.

The chain links TRBV4-1 to TRBJ2-7, with 7 bases lining up with TRBD2. This CDR3 comprises 14 residues. V was pared by 6 bases and J by 1 base, with 6 bases of the junction left unmatched. CDR1 is MGHRA and CDR2 is YSYEKL in the germline V gene. The CDR3 region is CASSPPGLSYEQYF. DNA for the CDR3: TGCGCCAGCAGTCCCCCGGGACTATCCTACGAGCAGTACTTC.